This TCR beta chain came from a study of OX40 agonist ivuxolimab in advanced cancers. Background on the study: A mean age of 60 years, range about 20 to 79, was recorded, and approximately 85% were male.

Notes on this clone: Its antigen remains unknown.

Whole-study findings and limits: Clonal expansion among partial responders at 0.1-3.0 mg/kg ranked near the lowest.

People who had autoimmune disease history or systemic immunosuppression were excluded. Peripheral blood came from all dose cohorts at three timepoints. Clones were read by immunoSEQ multiplex PCR, and TCRdb kept only the in-frame ones, dropping some. The sample contains around 82,000 clones, more than 70% of which appear only once. The TCR was taken from an adult with an advanced solid tumor such as melanoma, head and neck, liver or kidney cancer. The sequences come from CD4+ or CD8+ T cells sorted from blood, collected in a trial of the OX40 agonist ivuxolimab.

CDR3: CAIATSAGELFF. Here the CDR3 DNA reads TGTGCCATCGCAACGTCGGCCGGGGAGCTGTTTTTT. This rearrangement joins TRBV10-3 to TRBJ2-2; D is uncertain. The V end was cut by 8 bases, the J end by 6 bases, with 10 bases between. The germline V gene has CDR1 ENHRY and CDR2 SYGVKD. This CDR3 contains 12 residues.